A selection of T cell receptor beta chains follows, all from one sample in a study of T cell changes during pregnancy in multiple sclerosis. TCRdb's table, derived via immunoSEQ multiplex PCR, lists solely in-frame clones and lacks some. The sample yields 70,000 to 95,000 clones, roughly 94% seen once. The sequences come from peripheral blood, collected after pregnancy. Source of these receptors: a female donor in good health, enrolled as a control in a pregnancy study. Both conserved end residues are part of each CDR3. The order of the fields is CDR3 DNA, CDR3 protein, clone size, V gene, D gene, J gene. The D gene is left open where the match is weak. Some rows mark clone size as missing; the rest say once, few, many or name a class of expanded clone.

cdr3_nt: TGTGCCAGCAGCTCGGGGACTACCTTCCAAGAGACCCAGTACTTC
cdr3_aa: CASSSGTTFQETQYF
clone_size: NA
v_call: TRBV7-9
d_call: TRBD2
j_call: TRBJ2-5

cdr3_nt: TGTGCCAGCAGCGGGACTAGCGGGAGTGTTCATACGCAGTATTTT
cdr3_aa: CASSGTSGSVHTQYF
clone_size: NA
v_call: TRBV2
d_call: TRBD2
j_call: TRBJ2-3

cdr3_nt: TGTGCCAGCAGCTTGGAGTTAGCGGGAGGCGTGACCCAGTACTTC
cdr3_aa: CASSLELAGGVTQYF
clone_size: NA
v_call: TRBV5-4
d_call: TRBD2
j_call: TRBJ2-5

cdr3_nt: TGTGCCAGCAGCTTAGAGCACAATGAGCAGTTCTTC
cdr3_aa: CASSLEHNEQFF
clone_size: NA
v_call: TRBV7-9
d_call: NA
j_call: TRBJ2-1

cdr3_nt: TGTGCCAGCAGTTGGACTAGCGGACCCTACAATGAGCAGTTCTTC
cdr3_aa: CASSWTSGPYNEQFF
clone_size: once
v_call: TRBV27
d_call: TRBD2
j_call: TRBJ2-1

cdr3_nt: TGTGCCAGCAGTGAAGCTCTAGCGGGAGCAGCTTATACGCAGTATTTT
cdr3_aa: CASSEALAGAAYTQYF
clone_size: once
v_call: TRBV2
d_call: TRBD2
j_call: TRBJ2-3

cdr3_nt: TGTGCCAGTAGTCTCCAAGCGGGACGCACAGATACGCAGTATTTT
cdr3_aa: CASSLQAGRTDTQYF
clone_size: NA
v_call: TRBV19
d_call: TRBD2
j_call: TRBJ2-3

cdr3_nt: TGTGCCAGTGGATGGATGGGACGGCGGGGGGTTAGGAATGAGCAGTTCTTC
cdr3_aa: CASGWMGRRGVRNEQFF
clone_size: NA
v_call: TRBV19
d_call: TRBD2
j_call: TRBJ2-1

cdr3_nt: TGTGCCAGCAGTTTGGGGGGGAGCGGGAGGGTTAAGCAGTACTTC
cdr3_aa: CASSLGGSGRVKQYF
clone_size: NA
v_call: TRBV28
d_call: TRBD2
j_call: TRBJ2-7

cdr3_nt: TGTGCCAGCAGCTTTAGCGGGAGCGGAAACATTCAGTACTTC
cdr3_aa: CASSFSGSGNIQYF
clone_size: NA
v_call: TRBV2
d_call: TRBD2
j_call: TRBJ2-4

cdr3_nt: TGTGCCATTCCGGGACAGGGGGCTCATGAGCAGTTCTTC
cdr3_aa: CAIPGQGAHEQFF
clone_size: NA
v_call: TRBV25-1
d_call: TRBD1
j_call: TRBJ2-1

cdr3_nt: TGTGCCAGCAGCAGGACTAGCGGGAGGACGACTCTCTCCTACAATGAGCAGTTCTTC
cdr3_aa: CASSRTSGRTTLSYNEQFF
clone_size: NA
v_call: TRBV7-6
d_call: TRBD2
j_call: TRBJ2-1

cdr3_nt: TGTGCCAGCAGTACCGGGACTAGCGGGAGGTCGTACTTC
cdr3_aa: CASSTGTSGRSYF
clone_size: NA
v_call: TRBV6-6
d_call: TRBD2
j_call: TRBJ2-7

cdr3_nt: TGTGCCTGGAGTGTTGGGCTCGGGGAGCTGTTTTTT
cdr3_aa: CAWSVGLGELFF
clone_size: NA
v_call: TRBV30
d_call: NA
j_call: TRBJ2-2

cdr3_nt: TGTGCCAGCAGCTTAACGTTTTGGGGCGGGAGGGCCTTCGGGAATGAGCAGTTCTTC
cdr3_aa: CASSLTFWGGRAFGNEQFF
clone_size: NA
v_call: TRBV7-2
d_call: TRBD2
j_call: TRBJ2-1

cdr3_nt: TGCAGTGCTAATGACAACTACGAGCAGTACTTC
cdr3_aa: CSANDNYEQYF
clone_size: NA
v_call: TRBV20-1
d_call: NA
j_call: TRBJ2-7

cdr3_nt: TGTGCCAGCTCACCGGTTGCAGGCCCCTACGAGCAGTACTTC
cdr3_aa: CASSPVAGPYEQYF
clone_size: NA
v_call: TRBV18
d_call: NA
j_call: TRBJ2-7

cdr3_nt: TGTGCCAGCAGCTTAGAGAATGGGGCTAATCAGCCCCAGCATTTT
cdr3_aa: CASSLENGANQPQHF
clone_size: NA
v_call: TRBV7-9
d_call: NA
j_call: TRBJ1-5

cdr3_nt: TGCGCCAGCAGCTTGGTATATACTAGCAGGTATGAGCAGTTCTTC
cdr3_aa: CASSLVYTSRYEQFF
clone_size: NA
v_call: TRBV5-1
d_call: NA
j_call: TRBJ2-1

cdr3_nt: TGTGTCGTCCAGGGGTCGGGAAACACCATATATTTT
cdr3_aa: CVVQGSGNTIYF
clone_size: NA
v_call: TRBV6-6
d_call: NA
j_call: TRBJ1-3

cdr3_nt: TGTGCCAGCAGCCCTCTTGACGGGGCAGATACGCAGTATTTT
cdr3_aa: CASSPLDGADTQYF
clone_size: NA
v_call: TRBV9
d_call: NA
j_call: TRBJ2-3

cdr3_nt: TGTGCCAGCAGTTTCCAGAACCAAGAGACCCAGTACTTC
cdr3_aa: CASSFQNQETQYF
clone_size: NA
v_call: TRBV28
d_call: NA
j_call: TRBJ2-5

cdr3_nt: TGTGCCAGCAGTTGGATGACAGGGGCGGGAACTGAAGCTTTCTTT
cdr3_aa: CASSWMTGAGTEAFF
clone_size: NA
v_call: TRBV5-4
d_call: TRBD1
j_call: TRBJ1-1

cdr3_nt: TGTGCCAGCAGCTACACAGGCGACACTGAAGCTTTCTTT
cdr3_aa: CASSYTGDTEAFF
clone_size: NA
v_call: TRBV5-5
d_call: NA
j_call: TRBJ1-1

cdr3_nt: TGTGCCTGGAGTGTAACTAGCGAAGAGACCCAGTACTTC
cdr3_aa: CAWSVTSEETQYF
clone_size: NA
v_call: TRBV30
d_call: TRBD2
j_call: TRBJ2-5

cdr3_nt: TGTGCCAGCAGCTTGGGTCGTGGCAGGGCGGCCACTGAAGCTTTCTTT
cdr3_aa: CASSLGRGRAATEAFF
clone_size: NA
v_call: TRBV5-4
d_call: NA
j_call: TRBJ1-1

cdr3_nt: TGCGCCAGCAGCCGTATCCCACTAGCGGGAGTTACTAGCACAGATACGCAGTATTTT
cdr3_aa: CASSRIPLAGVTSTDTQYF
clone_size: NA
v_call: TRBV4-1
d_call: TRBD2
j_call: TRBJ2-3

cdr3_nt: TGTGCCAGCAGTTTAGGAGCCGGAACCTACGAGCAGTACTTC
cdr3_aa: CASSLGAGTYEQYF
clone_size: NA
v_call: TRBV27
d_call: NA
j_call: TRBJ2-7

cdr3_nt: TGTGCCAGCAGCTCCCCGTGGGCAAGGGGGAAGGTTCCTAATGAAAAACTGTTTTTT
cdr3_aa: CASSSPWARGKVPNEKLFF
clone_size: once
v_call: TRBV7-9
d_call: NA
j_call: TRBJ1-4

cdr3_nt: TGTGCCAGCAGTAGTCCGGGACTAGTCACCGAGCAGTACTTC
cdr3_aa: CASSSPGLVTEQYF
clone_size: NA
v_call: TRBV6-5
d_call: TRBD2
j_call: TRBJ2-7

cdr3_nt: TGTGCCAGCACCCGAGGGACACCGAACACCGGGGAGCTGTTTTTT
cdr3_aa: CASTRGTPNTGELFF
clone_size: once
v_call: TRBV6-5
d_call: NA
j_call: TRBJ2-2

cdr3_nt: TGCGCCAGCTCCCGAGGGACAGACACCTACGAGCAGTACTTC
cdr3_aa: CASSRGTDTYEQYF
clone_size: NA
v_call: TRBV5-1
d_call: TRBD1
j_call: TRBJ2-7

cdr3_nt: TGTGCCAGCAGTTTTGGCTTCACAGATACGCAGTATTTT
cdr3_aa: CASSFGFTDTQYF
clone_size: NA
v_call: TRBV28
d_call: NA
j_call: TRBJ2-3

cdr3_nt: TGTGCCAGCAGCCAAGAGATGGCGGGAGGGCCCTACAATGAGCAGTTCTTC
cdr3_aa: CASSQEMAGGPYNEQFF
clone_size: NA
v_call: TRBV4-2
d_call: TRBD2
j_call: TRBJ2-1

cdr3_nt: TGTGCCAGCAGCTTTGGACAGGAAACTAATGAAAAACTGTTTTTT
cdr3_aa: CASSFGQETNEKLFF
clone_size: NA
v_call: TRBV5-8
d_call: TRBD1
j_call: TRBJ1-4

cdr3_nt: TGTGCCAGCAGCCGAGGCGGAGGCTATGGCTACACCTTC
cdr3_aa: CASSRGGGYGYTF
clone_size: NA
v_call: TRBV28
d_call: NA
j_call: TRBJ1-2

cdr3_nt: TGTGCCAGCACGGGGGGAGGGGTCCCCTACAATGAGCAGTTCTTC
cdr3_aa: CASTGGGVPYNEQFF
clone_size: once
v_call: TRBV28
d_call: TRBD2
j_call: TRBJ2-1

cdr3_nt: TGCGCCAGCAGCTTGTGGGGACAGAAGAACACTGAAGCTTTCTTT
cdr3_aa: CASSLWGQKNTEAFF
clone_size: NA
v_call: TRBV5-1
d_call: TRBD1
j_call: TRBJ1-1

cdr3_nt: TGTGCCACCCGAAGGTCCGGGAGCTATGGCTACACCTTC
cdr3_aa: CATRRSGSYGYTF
clone_size: NA
v_call: TRBV6-5
d_call: NA
j_call: TRBJ1-2

cdr3_nt: TGTGCCAGTATTCCCCAGGGCGGAAACAATCAGCCCCAGCATTTT
cdr3_aa: CASIPQGGNNQPQHF
clone_size: NA
v_call: TRBV19
d_call: NA
j_call: TRBJ1-5

cdr3_nt: TGTGCCAGCAGTTACTCTCGGAGCCCGAGCTCCTACGAGCAGTACTTC
cdr3_aa: CASSYSRSPSSYEQYF
clone_size: NA
v_call: TRBV6-5
d_call: NA
j_call: TRBJ2-7

cdr3_nt: TGTGCCAGCCGCTATAGCGGGACCGGGGAGCTGTTTTTT
cdr3_aa: CASRYSGTGELFF
clone_size: NA
v_call: TRBV2
d_call: TRBD2
j_call: TRBJ2-2

cdr3_nt: TGTGCCAGCAGCCCACAGGGCCCTCGCTGGAATGAGCAGTTCTTC
cdr3_aa: CASSPQGPRWNEQFF
clone_size: NA
v_call: TRBV7-2
d_call: NA
j_call: TRBJ2-1

cdr3_nt: TGTGCCAGTAGTATTATCCCCGACAGCTATGAAGCTTTCTTT
cdr3_aa: CASSIIPDSYEAFF
clone_size: few
v_call: TRBV19
d_call: NA
j_call: TRBJ1-1

cdr3_nt: TGTGCCAGCAGCTTGGTACAGGGGATAGGCGACGAGCAGTACTTC
cdr3_aa: CASSLVQGIGDEQYF
clone_size: NA
v_call: TRBV5-6
d_call: TRBD1
j_call: TRBJ2-7

cdr3_nt: TGTGCCAGCAGCGGCGGACTAGCGGGAGCTGTAGAGACCCAGTACTTC
cdr3_aa: CASSGGLAGAVETQYF
clone_size: NA
v_call: TRBV7-8
d_call: TRBD2
j_call: TRBJ2-5

cdr3_nt: TGTGCCAGTAGTATAGGGGGGACAGGGTCCTACGAGCAGTACTTC
cdr3_aa: CASSIGGTGSYEQYF
clone_size: once
v_call: TRBV19
d_call: TRBD1
j_call: TRBJ2-7

cdr3_nt: TGTGCCAGCAGCTTAGGCCAGTCCTCCTACGAGCAGTACTTC
cdr3_aa: CASSLGQSSYEQYF
clone_size: NA
v_call: TRBV11-3
d_call: NA
j_call: TRBJ2-7

cdr3_nt: TGTGCCAGTAGAACAGGGTTCCTCAGCTACACCGGGGAGCTGTTTTTT
cdr3_aa: CASRTGFLSYTGELFF
clone_size: NA
v_call: TRBV19
d_call: NA
j_call: TRBJ2-2

cdr3_nt: TGCGCCAGCGAGCGGGAGGGCCACGGCGGGGAGCTGTTTTTT
cdr3_aa: CASEREGHGGELFF
clone_size: NA
v_call: TRBV5-1
d_call: TRBD2
j_call: TRBJ2-2

cdr3_nt: TGCGCCAGCAGCTTACGTAGCGGGAGGTCAGAGACCCAGTACTTC
cdr3_aa: CASSLRSGRSETQYF
clone_size: NA
v_call: TRBV5-1
d_call: TRBD2
j_call: TRBJ2-5

cdr3_nt: TGTGCCAGCAGCCACCCCGGGACAGGGAATTACCACGAGCAGTACTTC
cdr3_aa: CASSHPGTGNYHEQYF
clone_size: NA
v_call: TRBV16
d_call: TRBD1
j_call: TRBJ2-7

cdr3_nt: TGCGCCAGCAGCTTGGACCTAGCGGGAGCTAATACCCACGAGCAGTACTTC
cdr3_aa: CASSLDLAGANTHEQYF
clone_size: NA
v_call: TRBV5-1
d_call: TRBD2
j_call: TRBJ2-7

cdr3_nt: TGTGCCAGCAGTTCCACGTCTGTTTTGGGCTCGTATCAGCCCCAGCATTTT
cdr3_aa: CASSSTSVLGSYQPQHF
clone_size: NA
v_call: TRBV28
d_call: NA
j_call: TRBJ1-5

cdr3_nt: TGTGCCAGCAGACCGGACAGGAACACTGAAGCTTTCTTT
cdr3_aa: CASRPDRNTEAFF
clone_size: NA
v_call: TRBV6-6
d_call: NA
j_call: TRBJ1-1

cdr3_nt: TGTGCCAGCAGCGGAACTAGCGGGAGCGACACCGGGGAGCTGTTTTTT
cdr3_aa: CASSGTSGSDTGELFF
clone_size: NA
v_call: TRBV7-9
d_call: TRBD2
j_call: TRBJ2-2

cdr3_nt: TGTGCCAGCAGTGAATACGGGGGGCGGACGGGCGGCTACACCTTC
cdr3_aa: CASSEYGGRTGGYTF
clone_size: NA
v_call: TRBV6-1
d_call: NA
j_call: TRBJ1-2

cdr3_nt: TGCGCCAGCAGCTTGGAGGGGCCAGGGGAGAACACTGAAGCTTTCTTT
cdr3_aa: CASSLEGPGENTEAFF
clone_size: NA
v_call: TRBV5-1
d_call: NA
j_call: TRBJ1-1

cdr3_nt: TGTGCCAGCAGTGACTGGGAACAGGGGGAGAACACTGAAGCTTTCTTT
cdr3_aa: CASSDWEQGENTEAFF
clone_size: NA
v_call: TRBV6-4
d_call: TRBD1
j_call: TRBJ1-1